This T cell receptor (beta chain) originates from a study of STAT3 mutations in large granular lymphocyte leukemia. Overall study results and limits: Every T-cell large granular lymphocyte leukemia patient had at least one immunodominant TCR beta clonotype. Persisting codominant clonotypes may have hidden a small pathogenic clone. Samples missed the first appearance of the clone. Sampling intervals varied between patients and samples.

Data came from immunoSEQ multiplex PCR; TCRdb stores just in-frame clones and leaves some out. Of 4,500 to 7,000 clones in the sample, roughly 94% are singletons; the top ten hold roughly 35%. Germline CDR1 reads MNHEY; CDR2 reads SMNVEV (reference sequence). The V segment lost 8 bases and the J segment 0 bases; nucleotides outside the gene matches: 4. This CDR3 is 14 amino acids long. With regard to this clone: The antigen remains unidentified.

The rearrangement joins TRBV27 to TRBJ2-7, with 10 bases matching TRBD2. This clonotype originated in a man between 60 and 75 years old with T-cell large granular lymphocyte leukemia. Some clones in this sample may be carry-over from other donors' samples. The specimen was peripheral blood mononuclear cells. For the CDR3, the DNA is TGTGCCAGCTCCGGGACTAGCGTCTCCTACGAGCAGTACTTC. Translating it yields CASSGTSVSYEQYF.